This TCR beta chain was profiled in a study of T cell responses to AZD1222 COVID-19 vaccine. This clone appeared a single time. The V end lost 5 bases, the J end lost 0 bases, and 11 bases lay between the germline ends. The CDR3 has 15 amino acids. The germline V gene has CDR1 LNHDA and CDR2 SQIVND (reference sequence). Sequencing was performed with immunoSEQ multiplex PCR; in TCRdb, only in-frame clones are kept and a portion is missing. Among about 93,000 clones, 80% to 90% were seen once, and the ten largest hold 15% to 20%. This TCR was recovered from an adult in good health. The material sequenced was peripheral blood, taken on day 0 of AZD1222 vaccination. V usage is TRBV19 and J usage is TRBJ1-5, with TRBD1 as a possible D gene (5 bases). The CDR3 DNA reads as TGTGCCAGTAGTCCCCAGGGAGATAGCAATCAGCCCCAGCATTTT. This encodes CASSPQGDSNQPQHF. The full variable domain, rest sourced from reference TRBV19 and TRBJ1-5, is DGGITQSPKYLFRKEGQNVTLSCEQNLNHDAMYWYRQDPGQGLRLIYYSQIVNDFQKGDIAEGYSVSREKKESFPLTVTSAQKNPTAFYLCASSPQGDSNQPQHFGDGTRLSIL.